This T cell receptor (beta chain) was found in a study of radiotherapy plus CTLA-4 blockade in lung cancer. Study-wide findings and caveats: The study found tumor-derived TCR clones expanded in blood after radiotherapy plus ipilimumab.

Produced via immunoSEQ multiplex PCR; TCRdb's table is partial and in-frame only. The data contain around 70,000 clones, under 85% of them singletons. In this sample, this clone turned up a few times. The antigen remains undetermined. This TCR derives from a human donor with non-small cell lung cancer who had a partial response to radiotherapy plus ipilimumab. This specimen consisted of peripheral blood, obtained from a patient treated with radiotherapy plus ipilimumab.

CDR3 sequence (DNA): TGTGCCACCTTAAGGGGACAGGGGGTCTACGAGCAGTACTTC. Protein product: CATLRGQGVYEQYF. The chain carries TRBV6-1 and TRBJ2-7; 11 nucleotides align to TRBD1. The CDR3 runs 14 residues. V lost 10 bases, J lost 3 bases, and 8 bases stayed unmatched. The V gene's germline CDR1 is MNHNS and CDR2 SASEGT.